Below, one T cell receptor beta chain is given with its context. Its antigen is currently unknown. Measured with immunoSEQ multiplex PCR; TCRdb has only the in-frame clones, and not every one. The repertoire has approximately 13,000 clones, about 80% of them found once; the top ten carry 13% to 15%. The CDR3 is 15 amino acids. Trimming removed 0 bases at V and 1 base at J, with 10 bases between. CDR1 and CDR2 (germline): ENHRY, SYGVKD. This sample was included in a study of OX40 agonist ivuxolimab in advanced cancers. Study-wide results and caveats: Some nonresponders additionally presented with little normalized T-cell clonal expansion.

The genes are TRBV10-3 and TRBJ2-7; D gene unclear. The sample here was CD4+ or CD8+ T cells sorted from blood, taken in a trial of the OX40 agonist ivuxolimab. The sequence was obtained from an adult with an advanced solid tumor such as melanoma, head and neck, liver or kidney cancer. The chain's CDR3 is CAISESDGASYEQYF. The CDR3 DNA follows: TGTGCCATCAGTGAGTCAGACGGAGCATCCTACGAGCAGTACTTC.